Presented here are 21 T cell receptor beta chains from one specimen sequenced in a study of OX40 agonist ivuxolimab in advanced cancers. Method: immunoSEQ multiplex PCR; TCRdb's copy keeps in-frame clones and lacks some. The sample includes 50,000 to 80,000 clones, approximately 84% seen only once; the top ten take 9.8%. Specimen: CD4+ or CD8+ T cells sorted from blood, collected in a trial of the OX40 agonist ivuxolimab. These receptor sequences come from an adult with an advanced solid tumor such as melanoma, head and neck, liver or kidney cancer.

The CDR3 protein is CASSHPGTSAIETQYF. CDR3 DNA: TGTGCCAGCAGTCACCCCGGGACTAGCGCCATAGAGACCCAGTACTTC. The chain employs TRBV27 and TRBJ2-5; 10 nucleotides align to TRBD2. The trim removed 5 bases at V and 4 bases at J, leaving 10 bases unmatched. The germline gives CDR1 MNHEY, CDR2 SMNVEV (reference sequence). The CDR3 loop spans 16 amino acids.

The J gene is TRBJ2-1, the V gene TRBV5-5, with 9 bases aligning to TRBD2. The CDR3 totals 16 residues. Trimming at V came to 2 bases and at J to 9 bases, leaving 12 bases not matched to a gene. Germline V gene lookup returns CDR1 SGHKS and CDR2 YYEKEE (reference sequence). The chain's CDR3 is CASSLVGAGGPCEQFF. The CDR3 DNA is TGTGCCAGCAGCTTAGTCGGAGCGGGAGGACCCTGTGAGCAGTTCTTC.

The rearrangement uses TRBV7-3 and TRBJ2-6, with 9 nucleotides matching TRBD1. The germline gives CDR1 SGHTA, CDR2 FQGTGA. This CDR3 is built from 18 residues. Losses at the gene ends were 5 bases for V and 0 bases for J; bases not matched to a gene: 8. The DNA of the CDR3 is TGTGCCAGCAGCGTCGGGGACAGGGTGCTCTCTGGGGCCAACGTCCTGACTTTC. Its protein product is CASSVGDRVLSGANVLTF.

The genes are TRBV19 and TRBJ1-5, with D uncertain. Germline V gives CDR1 LNHDA, CDR2 SQIVND (reference sequence). V was pared by 2 bases and J by 3 bases, with 11 bases between. The CDR3 is 15 amino acids. The CDR3 reads CASSILAGNNQPQHF. The CDR3 DNA reads TGTGCCAGTAGTATACTGGCAGGCAACAATCAGCCCCAGCATTTT.

The V gene is TRBV7-2, the J gene TRBJ1-2, with 11 positions matching TRBD1. V gave up 2 bases and J gave up 4 bases; unmatched junction bases: 6. The germline CDR1 and CDR2 sequences are SGHTA and FQGNSA. This CDR3 is built from 16 residues. The CDR3 coding sequence is TGTGCCAGCAGCTTATTTGGACAGGGGGCGAGCTATGGCTACACCTTC. Translated, it gives CASSLFGQGASYGYTF.

The rearrangement links TRBV11-2 to TRBJ2-5; D ambiguous. The CDR3 is 14 residues long. Germline CDR1 is SGHAT and CDR2 is FQNNGV. With 5 bases removed from V and 0 bases from J, the gap between germline ends came to 10 bases. The CDR3: CASSSSWYQETQYF. The CDR3 DNA reads as TGTGCCAGCAGCAGCAGTTGGTACCAAGAGACCCAGTACTTC.

J is TRBJ1-2 and V is TRBV5-8; a possible D gene is TRBD1 (5 bases). The V end lost 7 bases, the J end lost 1 base, and 23 bases lay between the germline ends. Germline values: CDR1 SGHTS, CDR2 YDEGEE. This CDR3 contains 17 residues. The CDR3 nucleotides read TGTGCCAGCGGACCGACTGGGGGGATGGACGGTAACTATGGCTACACCTTC. Translation gives CASGPTGGMDGNYGYTF.

The chain combines TRBV7-2 with TRBJ1-1; perhaps TRBD1 as D (5 bases). The CDR3 is 15 residues long. The germline V gene encodes CDR1 SGHTA and CDR2 FQGNSA. Trimming took off 0 bases at V and 4 bases at J, with 12 bases between the two ends. CDR3 DNA sequence: TGTGCCAGCAGCTTAGCGGGGGGGTATGGCACTGAAGCTTTCTTT. Protein sequence: CASSLAGGYGTEAFF.

The chain has TRBV7-2 and TRBJ1-4; 8 bases are shared with TRBD1. V was clipped by 5 bases and J by 3 bases; unmatched bases: 5. CDR1 and CDR2 (germline): SGHTA, FQGNSA. The CDR3 runs to 15 residues. In DNA form, the CDR3 reads TGTGCCAGCAGCCCGGGGGACAGGCCTAATGAAAAACTGTTTTTT. Translating gives CASSPGDRPNEKLFF.

This sequence joins TRBV6-6 and TRBJ2-3, with 8 bases matching TRBD1. CDR3 length: 14 amino acids. V dropped 7 bases and J dropped 3; count of bases not matched to a gene: 6. The V gene's germline CDR1 is MNHNY and CDR2 SVGAGI (reference sequence). Here the CDR3 reads CASTPRDRTDTQYF. The CDR3, as DNA: TGTGCCAGCACCCCCCGGGACAGGACAGATACGCAGTATTTT.

The rearrangement joins TRBV19 to TRBJ2-7, with D perhaps TRBD1 or TRBD2 (5 bases each). The germline V gene encodes CDR1 LNHDA and CDR2 SQIVND (reference sequence). Trimming removed 3 bases from V and 5 bases from J, with 20 bases in between. The CDR3 is 16 amino acids. The CDR3 DNA sequence: TGTGCCAGTAGTATGGGTCGGGCGAGGGGACGGAACGAGCAGTACTTC. Translation gives CASSMGRARGRNEQYF.

The genes are TRBV7-2 and TRBJ2-3, with no clear D. The CDR3 is made up of 13 amino acids. CDR1 is SGHTA, CDR2 FQGNSA, per germline. Deletions cut 5 bases from V and 4 bases from J, with 10 bases between. The CDR3 coding sequence is TGTGCCAGCAGCGCGTCACCCCCAGATACGCAGTATTTT. Its translation is CASSASPPDTQYF.

V is TRBV11-3 and J is TRBJ2-5; D is unresolved. The CDR3 consists of 13 residues. The germline CDR1 and CDR2 sequences are SGHNT and YENEEA. With 5 bases removed from V and 1 base from J, the gap between germline ends came to 8 bases. The CDR3: CASSLWTQETQYF. The DNA of the CDR3 is TGTGCCAGCAGCCTATGGACCCAAGAGACCCAGTACTTC.

The chain links TRBV2 to TRBJ2-1; TRBD2 aligns across 9 bases. Germline V gene data show CDR1 as SNHLY and CDR2 as FYNNEI. V was clipped by 7 bases and J by 4 bases; unmatched bases: 8. The CDR3 spans 15 residues. For the CDR3, the DNA is TGTGCCAGCATCCCCCTAGCGGGGTCTTACAATGAGCAGTTCTTC. It encodes CASIPLAGSYNEQFF.

This chain uses TRBV7-2 with TRBJ1-6; a possible D gene is TRBD1 (6 bases). The CDR3 loop spans 16 amino acids. Germline V gene lookup returns CDR1 SGHTA and CDR2 FQGNSA. The V end lost 0 bases, the J end lost 0 bases, and 6 bases lay between the germline ends. The DNA of the CDR3 is TGTGCCAGCAGCTTAGCGGACAGCTCCTATAATTCACCCCTCCACTTT. Translated, it gives CASSLADSSYNSPLHF.

This chain links TRBV9 with TRBJ2-5; D remains unclear. Trimming removed 2 bases from V and 5 bases from J, with 13 bases in between. This CDR3 contains 14 residues. Germline V gene sequence: CDR1 SGDLS, CDR2 YYNGEE. CDR3 DNA sequence: TGTGCCAGCAGCGTGGGGTCGGCGCCTGAGACCCAGTACTTC. Residues: CASSVGSAPETQYF.

The chain links TRBV7-9 to TRBJ2-3, with D tentatively TRBD1 (6 bases). The CDR3 has 12 residues. Germline CDR1 and CDR2: SEHNR and FQNEAQ (reference sequence). V was shortened by 5 bases and J by 6 bases, with 9 bases between the two germline ends. The CDR3 is CASSPQGDTQYF. The DNA of the CDR3 is TGTGCCAGCAGCCCCCAGGGGGATACGCAGTATTTT.

This rearrangement joins TRBV19 to TRBJ1-1; D may be TRBD1 (6 bases). The ends were cut back, 5 bases at V and 6 bases at J, with 13 bases in the middle. The CDR3 consists of 13 residues. Germline V gives CDR1 LNHDA, CDR2 SQIVND (reference sequence). The DNA of the CDR3 is TGTGCCAGTAGTTTCTCGGACAGACCTGAAGCTTTCTTT. Translating it yields CASSFSDRPEAFF.

The chain employs TRBV28 and TRBJ2-5, with TRBD2 matching over 13 bases. Germline lookup yields CDR1 MDHEN and CDR2 SYDVKM. The CDR3 totals 15 residues. V shed 6 bases, J shed 7 bases, and the junction held 8 bases outside the gene matches. The CDR3: CASSRTSGGLGTQYF. CDR3 DNA: TGTGCCAGCAGCCGGACTAGCGGGGGTTTAGGGACCCAGTACTTC.

The chain links TRBV11-2 to TRBJ1-2; weak D call: TRBD1 (5 bases). Trimming pared 6 bases from V and 4 bases from J, leaving 15 bases between. CDR3 length: 14 residues. Germline V gene lookup returns CDR1 SGHAT and CDR2 FQNNGV. The CDR3 is CASRSLRGAYGYTF. As DNA, the CDR3 is TGTGCCAGCAGATCCCTCAGAGGGGCCTATGGCTACACCTTC.

The rearrangement uses TRBV2 and TRBJ1-6; TRBD1 agrees at 9 bases. The CDR3 consists of 16 residues. V dropped 4 bases and J dropped 7; count of bases not matched to a gene: 8. Looked up from germline, CDR1 is SNHLY and CDR2 is FYNNEI. CDR3 sequence (DNA): TGTGCCAGCAGTGGACGGCCAGGGACAGGGAATTCACCCCTCCACTTT. Translated, it gives CASSGRPGTGNSPLHF.